A selection of T cell receptor beta chains follows, all from one sample in a study of OX40 agonist ivuxolimab in advanced cancers. This table comes from immunoSEQ multiplex PCR, and its TCRdb copy is limited to in-frame clones, with some not included. In the table there are approximately 90,000 clones, approximately 85% of which are singletons. The sample in question was CD4+ or CD8+ T cells sorted from blood, obtained in a trial of the OX40 agonist ivuxolimab. These receptors were taken from an adult with an advanced solid tumor such as melanoma, head and neck, liver or kidney cancer. Both conserved end residues are part of each CDR3. D genes are given only for firm matches. The size entry is marked missing in some rows and otherwise reads once, few, many or a size class.

NA | NA | TRBJ1-3 | TRBV28 | TGTGCCAGCAGTTTAGGGATTGCTGGAAACACCATATATTTT | CASSLGIAGNTIYF
NA | NA | TRBJ1-3 | TRBV9 | TGTGCCAGCAGCTTCACCGACAGGCCTACTGGAAACACCATATATTTT | CASSFTDRPTGNTIYF
NA | NA | TRBJ2-5 | TRBV7-9 | TGTGCCAGCAGCTCCGGACGTGGGGAGACCCAGTACTTC | CASSSGRGETQYF
NA | NA | TRBJ2-7 | TRBV25-1 | TGTGCCAGCAGTGAATACGTTGCGACCTACGAGCAGTACTTC | CASSEYVATYEQYF
few | NA | TRBJ2-7 | TRBV6-1 | TGTGCCAGCAGTGACAGTCAGCCTAACTCCTACGAGCAGTACTTC | CASSDSQPNSYEQYF
NA | NA | TRBJ1-2 | TRBV27 | TGTGCCAGCACCCCAACCTCATCGACAGTAAGCTACACCTTC | CASTPTSSTVSYTF
NA | TRBD1 | TRBJ2-7 | TRBV6-1 | TGTGCCAGCGTAGACAGGGGGAGTTACGAGCAGTACTTC | CASVDRGSYEQYF
once | TRBD2 | TRBJ2-5 | TRBV28 | TGTGCCAGCAGTTTTGTCTTTGCCAAACGGGAGGGCCACTCGGGGAAAGAGACCCAGTACTTC | CASSFVFAKREGHSGKETQYF
NA | TRBD1 | TRBJ2-2 | TRBV27 | TGTGCCAGCAGTTTCGGCCGGGACAGGGGTAACACCGGGGAGCTGTTTTTT | CASSFGRDRGNTGELFF
NA | TRBD1 | TRBJ2-7 | TRBV27 | TGTGCCAGCAGGACGCGGGGACAGGGGACCTACGAGCAGTACTTC | CASRTRGQGTYEQYF
NA | TRBD1 | TRBJ2-5 | TRBV12-5 | TGTGCTAGTGGAGACAGGGTTATAGGGGAGACCCAGTACTTC | CASGDRVIGETQYF
NA | TRBD1 | TRBJ1-5 | TRBV6-5 | TGTGCCAGCAGTCCGACAGGGTATCAGCCCCAGCATTTT | CASSPTGYQPQHF
NA | NA | TRBJ2-2 | TRBV4-1 | TGCGCCAGCAGCCAAGGTGCGGCCCCGAACACCGGGGAGCTGTTTTTT | CASSQGAAPNTGELFF
NA | NA | TRBJ1-5 | TRBV11-2 | TGTGCCAGCACCCCGGGTAAGGAGCCCCAGCATTTT | CASTPGKEPQHF
NA | TRBD2 | TRBJ2-7 | TRBV9 | TGTGCCAGCAGCGAGGGGGGACTAGCGGGAGTACGCGAGCAGTACTTC | CASSEGGLAGVREQYF
few | TRBD1 | TRBJ2-1 | TRBV19 | TGTGCCAGCAAGTCCGGGACAGGGGTATACAATGAGCAGTTCTTC | CASKSGTGVYNEQFF
once | NA | TRBJ1-2 | TRBV19 | TGTGCCAGTAGTACCCGGGACTCCTCCAGGCTGATGGGCTACACCTTC | CASSTRDSSRLMGYTF
NA | NA | TRBJ2-7 | TRBV7-2 | TGTGCCAGCAGCCCTTCTGGCGGGTACGAGCAGTACTTC | CASSPSGGYEQYF
NA | NA | TRBJ2-1 | TRBV14 | TGTGCCAGCAGCCCTACCCAATACACCCAATACAATGAGCAGTTCTTC | CASSPTQYTQYNEQFF
NA | NA | TRBJ1-1 | TRBV14 | TGTGCCAGCAGCCAAGAGTACCGGGGCACTGAAGCTTTCTTT | CASSQEYRGTEAFF
NA | NA | TRBJ2-3 | TRBV10-3 | TGTGCCATCAGTGAGTCGTGGGGGGATAGCACAGATACGCAGTATTTT | CAISESWGDSTDTQYF
NA | TRBD2 | TRBJ2-3 | TRBV7-9 | TGTGCCAGCAGAAGTCGACTAGCGGGAACGGATACGCAGTATTTT | CASRSRLAGTDTQYF
NA | TRBD1 | TRBJ1-2 | TRBV28 | TGTGCCAGCAGTGCGGGGACAGGGGAGAATGGCTACACCTTC | CASSAGTGENGYTF
NA | NA | TRBJ2-7 | TRBV6-6 | TGTGCCAGCGGGCCGGGAACACCCTCCTACGAGCAGTACTTC | CASGPGTPSYEQYF
once | NA | TRBJ1-1 | TRBV28 | TGTGCCAGCAGTTTTTCGGGGGCCTCTGAAGCTTTCTTT | CASSFSGASEAFF
NA | NA | TRBJ2-3 | TRBV28 | TGTGCCAGCAGTTTGGGGGGGCAAGATACGCAGTATTTT | CASSLGGQDTQYF
NA | NA | TRBJ2-5 | TRBV5-3 | TGTGCCAGAAGCGCGGCTAGCGACACCCAGTACTTC | CARSAASDTQYF
NA | TRBD1 | TRBJ2-1 | TRBV27 | TGTGCCAGCAGTTTAATCGGGACAGGCAATGAGCAGTTCTTC | CASSLIGTGNEQFF
NA | NA | TRBJ2-7 | TRBV19 | TGTGCCAGTAGTATATCTGTGGTGTCCTACGAGCAGTACTTC | CASSISVVSYEQYF
once | TRBD2 | TRBJ2-7 | TRBV19 | TGTGCCAGTAGTATACTAGCGGGCCACTACGAGCAGTACTTC | CASSILAGHYEQYF
once | TRBD2 | TRBJ2-7 | TRBV5-1 | TGCGCCAGCAGCCCTTTCAGCGGGAGCTCCTACGAGCAGTACTTC | CASSPFSGSSYEQYF
NA | TRBD2 | TRBJ2-7 | TRBV5-1 | TGCGCCAGCAGCTTGGAACCGGGACTAAACTACGAGCAGTACTTC | CASSLEPGLNYEQYF
NA | NA | TRBJ2-3 | TRBV9 | TGTGCCAGCAGCCCTAGGAGGGCCGTTGATACGCAGTATTTT | CASSPRRAVDTQYF
NA | NA | TRBJ1-3 | TRBV7-9 | TGTGCCATCCTGTCGGGCCAAAGGGAAGACACCATATATTTT | CAILSGQREDTIYF